The sequence of this T cell receptor beta chain was determined in a study of cytomegalovirus exposure and HLA in healthy donors. Study summary: There were around 390 genotyped donors. Of these, 75% to 85% fell in the genetic ancestry cluster associated with self-reported Caucasian donors. Study outcomes and limitations: Under in vitro conditions, three CMV-associated chains were confirmed as specific for CMV antigens. Analysis was carried out at a later point, and it linked a missense DCLRE1C variant to TCR beta V- and J-gene trimming. A later analysis linked around 15,000 TCR beta sequences to HLA alleles at 0.05 false discovery rate.

There are 15 residues in the CDR3. The V end was cut by 3 bases, the J end by 5 bases, with 16 bases between. Germline lookup yields CDR1 SGHTA and CDR2 FQGNSA. The PCR used 60 Vbeta and 13 Jbeta primers. The assay was immunoSEQ multiplex PCR, and TCRdb's table has in-frame clones only and misses some. The sample records some 150,000 clones, more than 60% being singletons. As regards this clone: The antigen is undetermined.

The origin of this receptor is a female donor in good health and CMV-seronegative. Material for sequencing was PBMCs. J is TRBJ2-5 and V is TRBV7-2; TRBD2 is a possible D gene (7 bases). The CDR3 is CASSLGASGGETQYF. In nucleotides, the CDR3 is TGTGCCAGCAGCTTGGGGGCTAGCGGTGGGGAGACCCAGTACTTC.